The text below deals with one T cell receptor (beta chain). This receptor's antigen is unknown. Compared with germline, one end of the junction differs, possibly owing to a read error. This sample was included in a study of T cell therapy product for transplant patients (dated by TCRdb to the late 2010s). Turning to the overall study: The wider healthy donor group comprised about 20 individuals, roughly ten male and 9 female, aged roughly 23 to 81 years, in Berlin, Germany. Expansion media were supplemented with either IL-7 and IL-15 at 8 to 10 ng/ml or IL-2 at around 46 U/ml. TCRbeta repertoires of rapamycin-treated and untreated CMV-specific T-cell products from the same donors were compared to assess clonal composition. Using CMV as the model virus, the study developed a next-generation autologous adoptive antiviral T-cell product intended for immunosuppressed solid organ transplant patients. The TCRbeta repertoire analysis of rapamycin-treated and untreated products included n = 3 healthy donors.

The sample label corresponds to: about 22 nM rapamycin added during CMV-specific T-cell product expansion (Rapa-TCP). In the context of the paper, the sample label stands for: CMVpp65/IE-1-reactive T cells enriched by IFNgamma capture and expanded in vitro. PBMCs were stimulated for six to seven hours with overlapping CMV pp65 and IE-1 peptide pools, each at approximately 0.46 ug/ml. IFNgamma-producing CMV-stimulated cells were positively selected with the IFNgamma Secretion Assay-Cell Enrichment and Detection Kit (Miltenyi Biotec). Enriched IFNgamma+ cells were cultured with irradiated autologous feeders plus either IL-7/IL-15 or IL-2 for roughly 21 days. To provide enough cells for different cell sorting steps, buffy coats were used from about 15% of the 19 healthy donors. Peripheral blood mononuclear cells were isolated using Biocoll density gradient centrifugation. The buffy coats from healthy donors came from DRK.

Genomic DNA was extracted using an AllPrep DNA/RNA Kit, and TCRbeta CDR3 regions were amplified using the immunoSEQ hsTCRb Kit. In the original analysis: Productive rearrangements, meaning in-frame CDR3 nucleotide sequences with no stop codons, were analyzed in immunoSEQ Analyzer 3.0. Clonality was computed from productive entropy normalized to the number of productive rearrangements, and sample overlap was measured with the Morisita index. The source is immuneACCESS, and TCRdb retained only in-frame sequences with V and J called. Part of the clones is not carried over; for the studies checked, unresolved V genes explain less than half of this, and the remainder is unexplained. The D gene and trimming were derived from the DNA, and the V and J assignments and clone size from that table. The sample includes over 450 clones, with less than 90% observed a single time. In total, the top ten clones hold just over 70% of the sample.

Study-wide findings and limitations: It was suggested by the authors that the increased clonal diversity in Rapa-TCPs may reflect survival of low-frequency clones and preferential expansion of central memory T cells. Paired products from the same donor shared many clones, whereas repertoires from different donors showed no overlap. Compared with untreated products, rapamycin-treated products had a TCRbeta repertoire that was more diverse and less clonal, and the rapamycin-treated products also contained more distinct clones. Approximately 70% of the repertoire was covered by the top 10 clones in rapamycin-treated products, versus approximately 90% in untreated products.

The germline V gene (reference sequence) provides CDR1 SSHAT and CDR2 FNYEAQ. The CDR3 goes from the cysteine to the phenylalanine over 14 residues. Only the CDR3 region is kept as DNA, spanning 42 bases read in frame from base 1. The chain links TRBV7-7 with TRBJ2-5; the D match is possibly TRBD1 or TRBD2, with 5 bases aligned in each. The sample taken for sequencing was a sorted cell population cultured from PBMCs. The receptor comes from an adult in good health. This receptor carries the CDR3 CASSSSGTGETQYF. Read as DNA, the sequence is TGTGCTAGCAGCTCCTCCGGGACCGGAGAGACCCAGTACTTC.